These 13 T cell receptor beta chains were sequenced from one sample in a study of OX40 agonist ivuxolimab in advanced cancers. TCRdb's copy holds only in-frame clones and misses some; the assay was immunoSEQ multiplex PCR. The sample comprises tens of thousands of clones, over 75% of which are singletons, and approximately 14% rests with the top ten. Material: CD4+ or CD8+ T cells sorted from blood, obtained in a trial of the OX40 agonist ivuxolimab. The receptors originated from an adult with an advanced solid tumor such as melanoma, head and neck, liver or kidney cancer.

The V and J genes are TRBV9 and TRBJ2-5; 11 bases are shared with TRBD2. Germline V gene data show CDR1 as SGDLS and CDR2 as YYNGEE. V shed 4 bases, J shed 0 bases, and the junction held 23 bases outside the gene matches. The CDR3 is made up of 22 amino acids. As DNA, the CDR3 is TGTGCCAGCAGCCCGCCCCGCCGTTCTAGCGGGGGGCCACCAGGGGACCAAGAGACCCAGTACTTC. Residues: CASSPPRRSSGGPPGDQETQYF.

The CDR3 protein is CATLHGGVGGELFF. The CDR3 DNA sequence: TGTGCCACCCTACACGGCGGTGTAGGCGGGGAGCTGTTTTTT. The rearrangement links TRBV27 to TRBJ2-2; unclear D gene. Between the trimmed V and J ends, which lost 10 bases and 7 bases, there was a span of 19 bases. The CDR3 is 14 amino acids. Germline lookup yields CDR1 MNHEY and CDR2 SMNVEV (reference sequence).

The J gene is TRBJ1-1, the V gene TRBV9; no clear D. CDR1 is SGDLS and CDR2 is YYNGEE in the germline V gene. CDR3 length: 12 amino acids. Trimming removed 0 bases from V and 11 bases from J, with 11 bases in between. The CDR3 DNA is TGTGCCAGCAGCGTAGATGAAGGGTTTGCTTTCTTT. Translation gives CASSVDEGFAFF.

The chain recombines TRBV11-2 with TRBJ2-7, with 11 bases fitting TRBD2. There are 18 residues in the CDR3. V was pared by 3 bases and J by 0 bases, with 10 bases of the junction left unmatched. CDR1 and CDR2 from the germline V gene are SGHAT and FQNNGV. The CDR3 is CASSFSAGLAAGSYEQYF. CDR3 sequence (DNA): TGTGCCAGCAGCTTTTCAGCGGGACTAGCGGCCGGCTCCTACGAGCAGTACTTC.

This rearrangement joins TRBV27 to TRBJ2-7, with 7 bases that match TRBD1. Germline assignment: CDR1 MNHEY and CDR2 SMNVEV (reference sequence). J gave up 5 bases and V 5 bases, and 6 bases lay outside the gene matches. This CDR3 has 13 residues. The CDR3 DNA reads TGTGCCAGCAGTAATCATGGACAGGACGAGCAGTACTTC. This encodes CASSNHGQDEQYF.

The CDR3, as DNA: TGTGCTAGTGGTGATGAGGGGGCCTATGGCTACACCTTC. It translates to CASGDEGAYGYTF. This chain links TRBV12-5 with TRBJ1-2; 7 bases are shared with TRBD1. The trim removed 5 bases at V and 4 bases at J, leaving 4 bases unmatched. The CDR3 sequence is 13 residues long. From germline, CDR1 is LGHNT and CDR2 FRNRAP.

This clone turned up a few times. The V gene is TRBV7-3, the J gene TRBJ2-7; maybe TRBD1 (6 bases). The V and J ends lost 0 bases and 7 bases respectively, with 10 bases between them. Per germline, CDR1 SGHTA and CDR2 FQGTGA. This CDR3 has 13 residues. CDR3 bases: TGTGCCAGCAGCTTAACGTGGGGGCAGGAGCAGTACTTC. As protein: CASSLTWGQEQYF.

The V and J genes are TRBV19 and TRBJ2-7; perhaps TRBD1 as D (6 bases). This CDR3 spans 11 amino acids. In germline, CDR1 is LNHDA, CDR2 SQIVND (reference sequence). V lost 8 bases and J 4 bases, leaving 9 bases between the germline ends. The CDR3 reads CASSQGYEQYF. The CDR3 coding sequence is TGTGCCAGTTCCCAGGGGTACGAGCAGTACTTC.

This clone has a handful of counts. This chain joins TRBV7-8 and TRBJ2-7; unclear D gene. Germline CDR1 is SGHVS and CDR2 is FQNEAQ. The germline V and J ends were trimmed by 7 bases and 10 bases, with 17 bases remaining between them. The CDR3 runs 12 residues. CDR3 residues: CASTDPYSPQYF. The CDR3 region has the DNA TGTGCCAGCACCGACCCTTACTCCCCCCAGTACTTC.

This chain uses TRBV5-4 with TRBJ1-2, with a tentative D call TRBD1 (5 bases). The CDR3 loop spans 17 amino acids. V was shortened by 1 base and J by 0 bases, with 16 bases between the two germline ends. Germline assignment: CDR1 SGHNT and CDR2 YYREEE (reference sequence). Here the CDR3 DNA reads TGTGCCAGCAGCTTGTGGGGCCTCGAGAGAGCTAACTATGGCTACACCTTC. Translated, it gives CASSLWGLERANYGYTF.

This chain's CDR3 is CASSYRVREQFF. The CDR3 DNA reads as TGTGCCAGCTCATACAGGGTTAGGGAGCAGTTCTTC. The chain employs TRBV18 and TRBJ2-1, with a tentative D call TRBD1 (6 bases). V was shortened by 5 bases and J by 10 bases, with 12 bases between the two germline ends. This CDR3 is built from 12 residues. CDR1 is KGHSH, CDR2 LQKENI, per germline.

The chain has TRBV28 and TRBJ1-4; 7 bases map to TRBD1. The J segment lost 0 bases and the V segment lost 3 bases, leaving 7 bases of the junction unmatched. The CDR3 is 17 amino acids. Germline CDR1 MDHEN, CDR2 SYDVKM. In DNA form, the CDR3 reads TGTGCCAGCAGTTTGGAAACAGGGGCCGCAACTAATGAAAAACTGTTTTTT. Translation: CASSLETGAATNEKLFF.

The V and J genes are TRBV7-2 and TRBJ1-4, with D uncertain. The germline gives CDR1 SGHTA, CDR2 FQGNSA. The CDR3 contains 15 residues. Trimming took 4 bases from V and 0 from J, leaving 9 bases between them. DNA for the CDR3: TGTGCCAGCAGCTCCGGTCAGCCAACTAATGAAAAACTGTTTTTT. Encoded protein: CASSSGQPTNEKLFF.